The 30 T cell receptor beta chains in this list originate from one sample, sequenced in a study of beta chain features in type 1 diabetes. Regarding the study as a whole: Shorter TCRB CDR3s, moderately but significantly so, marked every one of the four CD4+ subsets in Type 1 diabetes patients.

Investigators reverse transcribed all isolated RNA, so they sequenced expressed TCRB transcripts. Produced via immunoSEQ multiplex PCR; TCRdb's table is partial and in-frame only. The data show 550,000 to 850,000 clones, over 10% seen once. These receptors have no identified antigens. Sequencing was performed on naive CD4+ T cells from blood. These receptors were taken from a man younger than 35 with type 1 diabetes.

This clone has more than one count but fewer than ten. The CDR3 sequence is CAGGRTGQETQYF. The DNA of the CDR3 is TGTGCCGGGGGACGGACAGGCCAAGAGACCCAGTACTTC. This chain joins TRBV5-4 and TRBJ2-5; 7 nucleotides match TRBD1. Germline CDR1 and CDR2: SGHNT and YYREEE (reference sequence). V lost 10 bases to trimming and J lost 1 base; unmatched junction nucleotides: 7. This CDR3 is 13 amino acids long.

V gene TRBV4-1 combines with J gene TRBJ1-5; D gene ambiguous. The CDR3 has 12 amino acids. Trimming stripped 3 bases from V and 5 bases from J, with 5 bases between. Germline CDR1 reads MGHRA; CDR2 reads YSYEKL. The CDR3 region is CASSQGDQPQHF. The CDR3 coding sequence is TGCGCCAGCAGCCAGGGAGATCAGCCCCAGCATTTT.

The CDR3 region has the DNA TGTGCCTGGAGTGTGTTCTCTGAAGCTTTCTTT. It encodes CAWSVFSEAFF. The rearrangement joins TRBV30 to TRBJ1-1; D is ambiguous. The CDR3 has 11 amino acids. Germline V gene data show CDR1 as GTSNPN and CDR2 as SVGIG (reference sequence). Deletions cut 0 bases from V and 6 bases from J, with 5 bases between. The full variable domain, its missing parts supplied by reference TRBV30 and TRBJ1-1, is SQTIHQWPATLVQPVGSPLSLECTVEGTSNPNLYWYRQAAGRGLQLLFYSVGIGQISSEVPQNLSASRPQDRQFILSSKKLLLSDSGFYLCAWSVFSEAFFGQGTRLTVV.

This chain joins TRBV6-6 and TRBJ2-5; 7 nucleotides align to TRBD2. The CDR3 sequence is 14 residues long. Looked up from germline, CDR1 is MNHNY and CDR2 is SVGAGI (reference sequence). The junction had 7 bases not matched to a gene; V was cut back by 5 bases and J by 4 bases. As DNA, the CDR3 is TGTGCCAGCAGTCGGGACTACGGGGGAGAGACCCAGTACTTC. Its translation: CASSRDYGGETQYF.

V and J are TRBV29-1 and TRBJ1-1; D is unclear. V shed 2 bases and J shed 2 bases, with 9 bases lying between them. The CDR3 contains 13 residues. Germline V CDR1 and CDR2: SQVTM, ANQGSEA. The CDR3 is CSVERGINTEAFF. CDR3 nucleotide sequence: TGCAGCGTTGAAAGAGGGATCAACACTGAAGCTTTCTTT.

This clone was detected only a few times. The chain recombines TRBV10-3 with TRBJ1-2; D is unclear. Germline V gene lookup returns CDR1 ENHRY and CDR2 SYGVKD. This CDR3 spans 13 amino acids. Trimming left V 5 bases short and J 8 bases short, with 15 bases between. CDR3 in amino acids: CAISQGGRWGYTF. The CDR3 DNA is TGTGCCATCAGTCAAGGCGGACGTTGGGGCTACACCTTC.

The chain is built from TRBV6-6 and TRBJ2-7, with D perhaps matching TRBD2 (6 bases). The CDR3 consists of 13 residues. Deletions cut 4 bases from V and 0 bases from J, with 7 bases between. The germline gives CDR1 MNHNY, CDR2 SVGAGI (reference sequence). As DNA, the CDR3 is TGTGCCAGCAGTTGGGAGGCCTCCTACGAGCAGTACTTC. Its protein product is CASSWEASYEQYF.

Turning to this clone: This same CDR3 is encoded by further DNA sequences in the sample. DNA for the CDR3: TGCGCCAGCAGCCAAGAGGGACCGCACTCTGGAAACACCATATATTTT. It translates to CASSQEGPHSGNTIYF. V is TRBV4-1 and J is TRBJ1-3; tentative D call: TRBD1 (5 bases). V shed 0 bases and J shed 0 bases, with 9 bases lying between them. The CDR3 extends over 16 amino acids. Germline V CDR1 and CDR2: MGHRA, YSYEKL.

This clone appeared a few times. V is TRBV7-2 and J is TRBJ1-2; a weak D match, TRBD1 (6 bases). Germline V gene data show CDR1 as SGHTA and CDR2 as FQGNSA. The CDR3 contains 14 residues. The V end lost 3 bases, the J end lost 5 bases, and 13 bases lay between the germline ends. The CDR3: CASSFGTQFYGYTF. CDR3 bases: TGTGCCAGCAGCTTCGGGACACAGTTTTATGGCTACACCTTC.

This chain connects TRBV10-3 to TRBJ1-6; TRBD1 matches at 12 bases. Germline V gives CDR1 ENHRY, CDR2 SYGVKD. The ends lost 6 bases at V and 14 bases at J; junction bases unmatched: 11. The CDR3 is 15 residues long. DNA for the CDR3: TGTGCCATCAGCCCGGGGGGGACAGGGGGCCTCACCCTCCACTTT. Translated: CAISPGGTGGLTLHF.

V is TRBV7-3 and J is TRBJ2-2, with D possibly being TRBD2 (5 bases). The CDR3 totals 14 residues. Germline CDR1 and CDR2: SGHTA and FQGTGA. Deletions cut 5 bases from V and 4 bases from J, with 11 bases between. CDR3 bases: TGTGCCAGCAGCCCGAGAGCGGCCACCGGGGAGCTGTTTTTT. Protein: CASSPRAATGELFF.

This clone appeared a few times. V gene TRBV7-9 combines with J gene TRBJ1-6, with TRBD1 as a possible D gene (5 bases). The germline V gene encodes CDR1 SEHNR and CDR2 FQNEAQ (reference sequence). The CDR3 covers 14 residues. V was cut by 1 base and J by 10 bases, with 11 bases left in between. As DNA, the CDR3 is TGTGCCAGCAGCTTAGATCCCGGGGGGTCACCCCTCCACTTT. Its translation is CASSLDPGGSPLHF.

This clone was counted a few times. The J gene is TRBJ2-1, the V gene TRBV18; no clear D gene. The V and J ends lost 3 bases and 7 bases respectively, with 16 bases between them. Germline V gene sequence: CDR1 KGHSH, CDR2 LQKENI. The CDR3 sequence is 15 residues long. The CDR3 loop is CASSPRPNEGNEQFF. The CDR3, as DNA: TGTGCCAGCTCACCCCGCCCCAACGAAGGTAATGAGCAGTTCTTC.

CDR3 amino acids: CATHVFERGEQFF. Written as DNA, the CDR3 is TGTGCCACACACGTGTTTGAGAGGGGTGAGCAGTTCTTC. The chain uses TRBV10-3 and TRBJ2-1, with D perhaps matching TRBD1 or TRBD2 (5 bases each). V was clipped by 10 bases and J by 9 bases, with 19 bases between them. Germline V gene sequence: CDR1 ENHRY, CDR2 SYGVKD. CDR3 size: 13 residues.

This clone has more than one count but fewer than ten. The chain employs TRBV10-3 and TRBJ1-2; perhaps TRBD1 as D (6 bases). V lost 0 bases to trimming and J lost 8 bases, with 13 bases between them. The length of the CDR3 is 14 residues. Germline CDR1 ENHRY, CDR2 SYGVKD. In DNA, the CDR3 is TGTGCCATCAGTGAGTCTGCGGCAGGGGAGGGCTACACCTTC. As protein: CAISESAAGEGYTF.

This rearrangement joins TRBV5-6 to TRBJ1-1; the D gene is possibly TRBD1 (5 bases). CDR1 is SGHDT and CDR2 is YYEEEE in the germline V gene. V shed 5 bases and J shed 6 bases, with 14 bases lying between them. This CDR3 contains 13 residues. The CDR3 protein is CASRPSGRAEAFF. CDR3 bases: TGTGCCAGCAGGCCCTCGGGGCGCGCTGAAGCTTTCTTT.

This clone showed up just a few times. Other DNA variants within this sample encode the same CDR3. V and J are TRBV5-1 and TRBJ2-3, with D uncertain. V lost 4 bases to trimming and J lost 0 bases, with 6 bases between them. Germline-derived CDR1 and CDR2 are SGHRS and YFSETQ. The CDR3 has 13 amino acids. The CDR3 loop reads CASSPASTDTQYF. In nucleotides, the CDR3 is TGCGCCAGCAGCCCCGCTAGCACAGATACGCAGTATTTT.

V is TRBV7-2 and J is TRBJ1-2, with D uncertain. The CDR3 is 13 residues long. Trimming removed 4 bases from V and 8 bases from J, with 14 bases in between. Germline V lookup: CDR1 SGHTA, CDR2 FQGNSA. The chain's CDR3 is CASSSSLGFGYTF. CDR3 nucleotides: TGTGCCAGCAGCTCGTCATTGGGGTTCGGCTACACCTTC.

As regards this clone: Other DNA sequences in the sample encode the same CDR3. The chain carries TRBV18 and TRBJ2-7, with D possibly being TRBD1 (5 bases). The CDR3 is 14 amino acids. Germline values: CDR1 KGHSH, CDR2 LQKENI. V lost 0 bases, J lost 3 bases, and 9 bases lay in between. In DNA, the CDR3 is TGTGCCAGCTCACCACCGGGGCAGTTCTACGAGCAGTACTTC. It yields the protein CASSPPGQFYEQYF.

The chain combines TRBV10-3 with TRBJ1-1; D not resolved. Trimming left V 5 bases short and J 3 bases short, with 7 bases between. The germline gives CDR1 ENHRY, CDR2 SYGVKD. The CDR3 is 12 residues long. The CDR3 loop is CAISSQDTEAFF. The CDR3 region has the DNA TGTGCCATCAGTTCTCAAGACACTGAAGCTTTCTTT.

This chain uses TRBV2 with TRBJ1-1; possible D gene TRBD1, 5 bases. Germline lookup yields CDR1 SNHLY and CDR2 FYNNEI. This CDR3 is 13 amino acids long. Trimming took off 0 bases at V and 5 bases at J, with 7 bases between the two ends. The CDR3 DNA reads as TGTGCCAGCAGTGAAGCGTGGGGGACTGAAGCTTTCTTT. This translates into CASSEAWGTEAFF.

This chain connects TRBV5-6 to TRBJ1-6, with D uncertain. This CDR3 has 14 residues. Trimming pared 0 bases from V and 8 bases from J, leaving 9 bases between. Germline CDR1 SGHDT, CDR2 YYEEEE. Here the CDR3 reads CASSLDGIDSPLHF. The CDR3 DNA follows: TGTGCCAGCAGCTTGGACGGCATTGATTCACCCCTCCACTTT.

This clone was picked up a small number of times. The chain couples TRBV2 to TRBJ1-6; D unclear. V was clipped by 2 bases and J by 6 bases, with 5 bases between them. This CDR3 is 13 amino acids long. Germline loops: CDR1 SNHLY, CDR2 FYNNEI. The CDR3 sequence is CASSEQLNSPLHF. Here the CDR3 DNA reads TGTGCCAGCAGTGAACAGCTTAATTCACCCCTCCACTTT.

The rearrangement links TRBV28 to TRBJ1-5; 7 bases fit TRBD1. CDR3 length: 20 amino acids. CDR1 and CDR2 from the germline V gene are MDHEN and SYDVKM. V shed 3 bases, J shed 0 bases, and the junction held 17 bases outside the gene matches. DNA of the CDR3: TGTGCCAGCAGTTTGGTAGGAGGGGGCGAATTTTTCGATAGCAATCAGCCCCAGCATTTT. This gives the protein CASSLVGGGEFFDSNQPQHF.

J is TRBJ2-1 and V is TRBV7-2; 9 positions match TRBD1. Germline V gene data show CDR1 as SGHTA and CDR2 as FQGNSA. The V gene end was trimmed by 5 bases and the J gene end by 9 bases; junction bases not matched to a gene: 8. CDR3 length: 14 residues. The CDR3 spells CASSATQGAIEQFF. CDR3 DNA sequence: TGTGCCAGCAGCGCAACACAGGGGGCGATTGAGCAGTTCTTC.

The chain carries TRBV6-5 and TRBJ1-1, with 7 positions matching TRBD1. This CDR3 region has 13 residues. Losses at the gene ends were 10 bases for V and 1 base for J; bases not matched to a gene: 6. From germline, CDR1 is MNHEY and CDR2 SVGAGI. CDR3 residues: CATSGTENTEAFF. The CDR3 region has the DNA TGTGCCACCTCCGGGACAGAGAACACTGAAGCTTTCTTT.

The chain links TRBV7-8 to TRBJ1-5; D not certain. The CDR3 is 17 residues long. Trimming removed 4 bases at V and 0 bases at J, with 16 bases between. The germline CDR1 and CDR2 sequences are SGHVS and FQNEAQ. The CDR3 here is CASSSRTQPYSNQPQHF. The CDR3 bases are TGTGCCAGCAGCTCTCGGACCCAACCTTATAGCAATCAGCCCCAGCATTTT.

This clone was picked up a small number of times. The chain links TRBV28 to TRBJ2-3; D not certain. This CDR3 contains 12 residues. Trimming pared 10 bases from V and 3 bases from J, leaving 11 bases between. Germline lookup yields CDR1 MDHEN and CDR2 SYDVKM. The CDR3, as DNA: TGTGCCACCGTTCCCTCAACAGATACGCAGTATTTT. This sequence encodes CATVPSTDTQYF.

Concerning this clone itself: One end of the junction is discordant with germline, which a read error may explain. The CDR3 coding sequence is TGTGCCAGCACCTTAAGGGGGACATCCCGGTTGGGGCAGTACTTC. It specifies CASTLRGTSRLGQYF. The chain recombines TRBV13 with TRBJ2-5; maybe TRBD1 (6 bases). The CDR3 is 15 amino acids. Germline V gene data show CDR1 as PRHDT and CDR2 as FYEKMQ (reference sequence).

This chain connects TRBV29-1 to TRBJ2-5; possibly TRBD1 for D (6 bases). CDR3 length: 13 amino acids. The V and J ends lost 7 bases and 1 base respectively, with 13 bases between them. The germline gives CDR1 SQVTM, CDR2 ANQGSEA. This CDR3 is CSGDTGLQETQYF. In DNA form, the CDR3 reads TGCAGCGGCGATACAGGGCTCCAAGAGACCCAGTACTTC. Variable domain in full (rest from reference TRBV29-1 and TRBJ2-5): SAVISQKPSRDICQRGTSLTIQCQVDSQVTMMFWYRQQPGQSLTLIATANQGSEATYESGFVIDKFPISRPNLTFSTLTVSNMSPEDSSIYLCSGDTGLQETQYFGPGTRLLVL.